This TCR beta chain was captured by sequencing in a study of blood T cell repertoires in COVID-19. V lost 5 bases, J lost 7 bases, and 11 bases stayed unmatched. The CDR3 spans 15 residues. Germline lookup yields CDR1 SGHTA and CDR2 FQGNSA. Profiling relied on immunoSEQ multiplex PCR, and the TCRdb table lists in-frame clones only, not all of them. The sample contains a few hundred thousand clones, 82% of which appear only once. The sequencing input was peripheral blood. The TCR sequence derives from a woman under 30 with acute or convalescent COVID-19. The rearrangement links TRBV7-2 to TRBJ2-1, with 7 bases identical to TRBD1. In nucleotides, the CDR3 is TGTGCCAGCAGCCCCCAAGAGGGGGCTAGGAATGAGCAGTTCTTC. This codes for CASSPQEGARNEQFF.